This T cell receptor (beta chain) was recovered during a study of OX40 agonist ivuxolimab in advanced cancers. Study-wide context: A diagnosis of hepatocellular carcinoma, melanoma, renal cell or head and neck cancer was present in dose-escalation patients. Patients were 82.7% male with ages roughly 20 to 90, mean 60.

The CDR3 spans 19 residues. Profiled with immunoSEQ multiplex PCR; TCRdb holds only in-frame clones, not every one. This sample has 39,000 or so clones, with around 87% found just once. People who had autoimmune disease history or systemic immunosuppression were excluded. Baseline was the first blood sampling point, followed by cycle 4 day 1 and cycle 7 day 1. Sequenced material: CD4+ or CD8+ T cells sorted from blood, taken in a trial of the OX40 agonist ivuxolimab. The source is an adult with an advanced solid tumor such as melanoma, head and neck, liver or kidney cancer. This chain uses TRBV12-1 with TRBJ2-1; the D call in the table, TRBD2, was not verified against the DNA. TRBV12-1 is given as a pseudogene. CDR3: CASSFWTSGGTSSYNEQFF. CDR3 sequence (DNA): TGTGCCAGCAGCTTCTGGACTAGCGGGGGGACTAGCTCCTACAATGAGCAGTTCTTC.